The 9 T cell receptor beta chains below all came from one sample that was sequenced in a study of blood T cell repertoires in COVID-19. TCRdb's copy holds only in-frame clones and misses some; the assay was immunoSEQ multiplex PCR. This table holds approximately 36,000 clones, over 75% found once. The sample was peripheral blood. The receptors originated from a human donor in a cohort sampled during active COVID-19.

V usage is TRBV5-1 and J usage is TRBJ2-5, with 8 positions matching TRBD1. Per the germline V gene, CDR1 is SGHRS and CDR2 is YFSETQ. CDR3 length: 14 amino acids. V shed 4 bases, J shed 5 bases, and the junction held 7 bases outside the gene matches. The CDR3 sequence: CASSPGQGGETQYF. The CDR3 region has the DNA TGCGCCAGCAGCCCTGGACAGGGCGGGGAGACCCAGTACTTC.

The V and J genes are TRBV29-1 and TRBJ1-5; D ambiguous. V was pared by 2 bases and J by 5 bases, with 10 bases between. Germline CDR1 is SQVTM and CDR2 is ANQGSEA. The CDR3 has 13 amino acids. The CDR3 bases are TGCAGCGTTGAACAAGGGAGGGATCAGCCCCAGCATTTT. This sequence encodes CSVEQGRDQPQHF.

The genes are TRBV5-1 and TRBJ2-2; 9 bases match TRBD1. The CDR3 is made up of 17 amino acids. Germline lookup yields CDR1 SGHRS and CDR2 YFSETQ. J was trimmed by 4 bases and V by 4 bases; bases with no gene match: 11. As DNA, the CDR3 is TGCGCCAGCAGCCAACTACAGGGGGCGGTAGGCACCGGGGAGCTGTTTTTT. It encodes CASSQLQGAVGTGELFF.

This clone was seen a single time. The rearrangement links TRBV5-4 to TRBJ2-5; D is perhaps TRBD2 (5 bases). Germline CDR1 is SGHNT and CDR2 is YYREEE (reference sequence). V lost 1 base and J 5 bases, leaving 12 bases between the germline ends. CDR3 size: 14 residues. CDR3 nucleotides: TGTGCCAGCAGCTTGAAGCAAGGCGGGGAGACCCAGTACTTC. Translating it yields CASSLKQGGETQYF.

J is TRBJ2-2 and V is TRBV27, with TRBD1 identical over 8 bases. The CDR3 length is 14 residues. J lost 3 bases, V lost 10 bases, and 7 bases had no gene match. Germline CDR1 is MNHEY and CDR2 is SMNVEV (reference sequence). The CDR3 nucleotides read TGTGCCACCGGACAGGGCGTCTACACCGGGGAGCTGTTTTTT. Its translation is CATGQGVYTGELFF.

The rearrangement joins TRBV5-6 to TRBJ2-3; a weak D match, TRBD2 (6 bases). V shed 2 bases and J shed 2 bases, with 9 bases lying between them. CDR3 length: 14 amino acids. In germline, CDR1 is SGHDT, CDR2 YYEEEE. The CDR3 protein is CASSFRDSTDTQYF. The CDR3 coding sequence is TGTGCCAGCAGCTTCCGGGACTCCACAGATACGCAGTATTTT. Complete variable domain (other parts from reference TRBV5-6 and TRBJ2-3): DAGVTQSPTHLIKTRGQQVTLRCSPKSGHDTVSWYQQALGQGPQFIFQYYEEEERQRGNFPDRFSGHQFPNYSSELNVNALLLGDSALYLCASSFRDSTDTQYFGPGTRLTVL.

In its sample, this clone ranks as medium-sized. The DNA of the CDR3 is TGTGCCAGCAGCGCTGGTTCGGATGGTGGGCTTCGCTATGGCTACACCTTC. This codes for CASSAGSDGGLRYGYTF. The chain uses TRBV9 and TRBJ1-2; D is unclear. Trimming pared 3 bases from V and 4 bases from J, leaving 22 bases between. This CDR3 comprises 17 residues. The germline CDR1 and CDR2 sequences are SGDLS and YYNGEE.

The J gene is TRBJ2-3, the V gene TRBV28; tentatively, D is TRBD2 (7 bases). V was pared by 4 bases and J by 5 bases, with 25 bases between. Germline-derived CDR1 and CDR2 are MDHEN and SYDVKM. The CDR3 extends over 18 amino acids. The chain's CDR3 is CASSSTKTGRVYGDTQYF. DNA for the CDR3: TGTGCCAGCAGTTCAACCAAAACAGGGAGGGTGTATGGAGATACGCAGTATTTT.

The chain recombines TRBV29-1 with TRBJ2-2, with D possibly being TRBD2 (7 bases). This CDR3 spans 15 amino acids. CDR1 and CDR2 from the germline V gene are SQVTM and ANQGSEA. V shed 5 bases and J shed 5 bases, with 18 bases lying between them. CDR3 nucleotides: TGCAGCGTTTCCGCGGGGGCCTCTAGGACCGGGGAGCTGTTTTTT. This encodes CSVSAGASRTGELFF.